This T cell receptor (beta chain) was profiled in a study of blood T cell repertoires in COVID-19. Generated by immunoSEQ multiplex PCR, the TCRdb table keeps only in-frame clones and is missing some. The repertoire consists of about 200,000 clones, with approximately 80% occurring once and the leading ten covering under 10%. The CDR3 loop spans 14 amino acids. CDR1 is SGHAT and CDR2 is FQNNGV in the germline V gene. J lost 7 bases, V lost 4 bases, and 3 bases had no gene match. Followed over time, Seattle patients had been enrolled while infection was active. This TCR derives from a woman of 80 years or more with COVID-19, enrolled during active disease. The sequenced sample consisted of peripheral blood. V is TRBV11-2 and J is TRBJ1-6, with 8 bases lining up with TRBD1. CDR3 sequence: CASSWDRLNSPLHF. The CDR3 bases are TGTGCCAGCAGCTGGGACAGGCTGAATTCACCCCTCCACTTT.